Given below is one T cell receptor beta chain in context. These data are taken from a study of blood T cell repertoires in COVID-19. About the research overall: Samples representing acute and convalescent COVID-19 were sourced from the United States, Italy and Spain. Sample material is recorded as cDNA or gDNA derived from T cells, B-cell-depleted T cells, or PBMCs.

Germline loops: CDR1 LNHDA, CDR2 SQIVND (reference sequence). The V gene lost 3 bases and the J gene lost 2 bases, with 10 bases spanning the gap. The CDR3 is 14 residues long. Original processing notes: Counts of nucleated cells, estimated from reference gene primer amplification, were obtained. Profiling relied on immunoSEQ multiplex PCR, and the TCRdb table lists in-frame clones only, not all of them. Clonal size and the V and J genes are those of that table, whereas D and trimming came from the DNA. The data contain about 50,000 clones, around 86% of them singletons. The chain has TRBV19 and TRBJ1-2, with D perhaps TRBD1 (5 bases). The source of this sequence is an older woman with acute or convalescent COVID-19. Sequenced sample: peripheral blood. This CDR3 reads CASSIQGYNYGYTF. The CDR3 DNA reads TGTGCCAGTAGTATCCAGGGTTACAACTATGGCTACACCTTC.